One and the same sample provided the 18 T cell receptor beta chains below, sequenced in a study of blood T cell repertoires in COVID-19. Profiling relied on immunoSEQ multiplex PCR, and the TCRdb table lists in-frame clones only, not all of them. The sample consists of 40,000 to 55,000 clones, 80% to 90% of them appearing once. The material sequenced was peripheral blood. The source is a man aged 70 or older with active COVID-19.

This clone was recorded only once. The DNA for the CDR3 is TGTGCCACGACTGCCCTCGGGGAGCTGTTTTTT. Translation gives CATTALGELFF. The rearrangement links TRBV3-1 (or the pseudogene TRBV3-2) to TRBJ2-2; D gene ambiguous. The V gene lost 10 bases and the J gene lost 7 bases, with 10 bases spanning the gap. Looked up from germline, CDR1 is LGHDT and CDR2 is YNNKEL (reference sequence). The CDR3 extends over 11 amino acids.

The chain employs TRBV3-1 (or the pseudogene TRBV3-2) and TRBJ2-7, with D tentatively TRBD1 (6 bases). The CDR3 is 11 amino acids. Germline V lookup: CDR1 LGHDT, CDR2 YNNKEL (reference sequence). The V end was cut by 9 bases, the J end by 1 base, with 7 bases between. In nucleotides, the CDR3 is TGTGCCAGTGGACAGTCCTACGAGCAGTACTTC. Amino acids: CASGQSYEQYF.

The chain joins TRBV27 to TRBJ1-4; TRBD1 might be the D (5 bases). This CDR3 region has 18 residues. Germline V gene lookup returns CDR1 MNHEY and CDR2 SMNVEV (reference sequence). V was cut by 2 bases and J by 2 bases, with 18 bases left in between. The CDR3 region has the DNA TGTGCCAGCAGTTTAGGACTAGGGACTCGGGGGACTAATGAAAAACTGTTTTTT. Amino acids: CASSLGLGTRGTNEKLFF. The variable domain in full, completed from reference TRBV27 and TRBJ1-4, reads EAQVTQNPRYLITVTGKKLTVTCSQNMNHEYMSWYRQDPGLGLRQIYYSMNVEVTDKGDVPEGYKVSRKEKRNFPLILESPSPNQTSLYFCASSLGLGTRGTNEKLFFGSGTQLSVL.

The rearrangement uses TRBV27 and TRBJ2-7; 12 bases fit TRBD1. The CDR3 has 16 residues. Trimming took 2 bases from V and 5 from J; bases not matched to a gene: 7. Germline V CDR1 and CDR2: MNHEY, SMNVEV (reference sequence). The CDR3 DNA is TGTGCCAGCAGTTTACTCGGGACAGGGGGCGTCGACGAGCAGTACTTC. Translation gives CASSLLGTGGVDEQYF.

This sequence joins TRBV11-3 and TRBJ2-7, with D hard to call. Germline V CDR1 and CDR2: SGHNT, YENEEA. The germline V and J ends were trimmed by 1 base and 5 bases, with 9 bases remaining between them. This CDR3 is built from 13 residues. CDR3 sequence reads: CASSLGRANEQYF. CDR3 in DNA: TGTGCCAGCAGCTTAGGCCGAGCGAACGAGCAGTACTTC.

The rearrangement joins TRBV2 to TRBJ1-3, with a tentative D call TRBD1 (5 bases). This CDR3 contains 15 residues. CDR1 and CDR2 from the germline V gene are SNHLY and FYNNEI. V was clipped by 7 bases and J by 4 bases, with 17 bases between them. CDR3 region: CASTVEGAVGNTIYF. CDR3 bases: TGTGCCAGCACCGTCGAAGGGGCTGTGGGAAACACCATATATTTT.

CDR3 in amino acids: CATSRVGGAGNEQFF. Here the CDR3 DNA reads TGTGCCACCAGCAGAGTGGGCGGGGCGGGGAATGAGCAGTTCTTC. This chain joins TRBV15 and TRBJ2-1; D is perhaps TRBD2 (6 bases). Germline V gene data show CDR1 as LNHNV and CDR2 as YYDKDF (reference sequence). Deletions cut 1 base from V and 7 bases from J, with 14 bases between. This CDR3 is 15 amino acids long.

V usage is TRBV5-6 and J usage is TRBJ1-3; D call uncertain. Looked up from germline, CDR1 is SGHDT and CDR2 is YYEEEE. The CDR3 covers 15 residues. Trimming took 3 bases from V and 0 from J, leaving 10 bases between them. CDR3 sequence reads: CASSSWAYSGNTIYF. CDR3 DNA sequence: TGTGCCAGCAGCTCGTGGGCATACTCTGGAAACACCATATATTTT.

The chain carries TRBV7-2 and TRBJ1-2; tentative D call: TRBD1 (5 bases). This CDR3 has 13 residues. V was cut by 5 bases and J by 8 bases, with 15 bases left in between. Germline CDR1 reads SGHTA; CDR2 reads FQGNSA. The CDR3 loop is CASSRQIQGGYTF. The CDR3 DNA follows: TGTGCCAGCAGCAGACAGATTCAGGGAGGCTACACCTTC.

V usage is TRBV11-3 and J usage is TRBJ2-1; the match to TRBD2 covers 9 bases. J gave up 9 bases and V 0 bases, and 3 bases lay outside the gene matches. The CDR3 has 14 amino acids. Germline CDR1 reads SGHNT; CDR2 reads YENEEA. The CDR3 here is CASSLDAGGGEQFF. DNA for the CDR3: TGTGCCAGCAGCTTAGATGCGGGGGGGGGTGAGCAGTTCTTC.

In its sample, this clone was seen a few times. V and J are TRBV15 and TRBJ1-5, with D uncertain. The germline CDR1 and CDR2 sequences are LNHNV and YYDKDF (reference sequence). CDR3 length: 13 residues. Trimming shortened V by 4 bases and J by 3 bases, and 7 bases separated the two germline ends. As DNA, the CDR3 is TGTGCCACCAGCATAGACTTCAATCAGCCCCAGCATTTT. Its translation: CATSIDFNQPQHF.

The V call is TRBV18, the J call TRBJ1-3, with D possibly being TRBD1 (5 bases). The V and J ends lost 3 bases and 0 bases respectively, with 9 bases between them. Germline V CDR1 and CDR2: KGHSH, LQKENI. This CDR3 is built from 15 residues. CDR3 nucleotide sequence: TGTGCCAGCTCACCGCTTGACAGCTCTGGAAACACCATATATTTT. Encoded protein: CASSPLDSSGNTIYF.

The chain couples TRBV6-1 to TRBJ1-2, with D unclear. V was shortened by 3 bases and J by 4 bases, with 9 bases between the two germline ends. This CDR3 is built from 13 residues. CDR1 is MNHNS, CDR2 SASEGT, per germline. CDR3 loop: CASSESGIYGYTF. In DNA, the CDR3 is TGTGCCAGCAGTGAGTCGGGGATCTATGGCTACACCTTC.

V usage is TRBV7-9 and J usage is TRBJ1-3; D gene ambiguous. The CDR3 spans 14 residues. Trimming stripped 3 bases from V and 4 bases from J, with 10 bases between. Per the germline V gene, CDR1 is SEHNR and CDR2 is FQNEAQ (reference sequence). The CDR3 here is CASSLRGSGNTIYF. DNA for the CDR3: TGTGCCAGCAGCTTGCGGGGTTCCGGAAACACCATATATTTT.

This chain uses TRBV18 with TRBJ2-5, with TRBD1 as a possible D gene (6 bases). Germline V gene data show CDR1 as KGHSH and CDR2 as LQKENI. V lost 1 base, J lost 5 bases, and 14 bases lay in between. The length of the CDR3 is 15 residues. The CDR3 reads CASSPQVTGRETQYF. CDR3 coding DNA: TGTGCCAGCTCACCACAGGTGACAGGCCGGGAGACCCAGTACTTC.

The chain couples TRBV7-9 to TRBJ1-4; D gene ambiguous. The ends were cut back, 3 bases at V and 6 bases at J, with 5 bases in the middle. CDR3 size: 12 residues. Germline V lookup: CDR1 SEHNR, CDR2 FQNEAQ (reference sequence). The CDR3 DNA is TGTGCCAGCAGCTTCTTAGATGAAAAACTGTTTTTT. Translated, it gives CASSFLDEKLFF.

The V call is TRBV6-2 or TRBV6-3, the J call TRBJ2-3, with D maybe TRBD2 (6 bases). This CDR3 comprises 16 residues. Per germline, CDR1 MNHEY and CDR2 SVGEGT. Trimming pared 1 base from V and 2 bases from J, leaving 13 bases between. The CDR3 region is CASSYWRDGATDTQYF. The CDR3, as DNA: TGTGCCAGCAGTTACTGGAGGGACGGAGCCACAGATACGCAGTATTTT.

The chain uses TRBV5-8 and TRBJ2-2, with TRBD2 matching over 8 bases. CDR1 and CDR2 from the germline V gene are SGHTS and YDEGEE. V lost 4 bases and J lost 5; bases outside the gene matches: 7. The CDR3 is made up of 15 amino acids. The DNA of the CDR3 is TGTGCCAGCAGCCTCGGGAGGGTGAGGACCGGGGAGCTGTTTTTT. It codes for CASSLGRVRTGELFF.